This entry describes one T cell receptor beta chain. As yet, its antigen is unknown. This CDR3 comprises 17 residues. Germline V gene lookup returns CDR1 LNHDA and CDR2 SQIVND (reference sequence). The sample is drawn from a study of monozygotic twins with inflammatory bowel disease. Reanalyzing the 5' RACE reads, TCRdb keeps one entry per CDR3 protein, without DNA. Recorded for this sample: about 210,000 distinct CDR3 sequences. Study-wide results and caveats: TCRbeta inverse Simpson diversity was decreased in IBD patients versus healthy co-twins.

V gene TRBV19 combines with J gene TRBJ2-7; TCRdb returns TRBD1, unconfirmable since there is no DNA. This TCR was sampled from a human donor with ulcerative colitis or Crohn's disease, or a healthy co-twin of an affected twin (not recorded which). Specimen: blood. This chain's CDR3 is CASSTSTLTTGSYEQYF. The full variable domain, with the rest looked up from reference TRBV19 and TRBJ2-7, is DGGITQSPKYLFRKEGQNVTLSCEQNLNHDAMYWYRQDPGQGLRLIYYSQIVNDFQKGDIAEGYSVSREKKESFPLTVTSAQKNPTAFYLCASSTSTLTTGSYEQYFGPGTRLTVT.